The clone carrying this T cell receptor (beta chain) occurred many times. Antigen unknown. The library targeted TCRbeta and was prepared with unique molecular identifiers. TCRdb independently ran MiXCR on the PCR reads; one entry per CDR3 protein. The data hold 150,000 to 200,000 distinct CDR3 sequences, with about 6% observed a single time. The sample comes from a study of T-cell reconstitution after alpha-beta-depleted transplantation in children. Broader study findings: Once a year had passed after transplant, T-cell counts and diversity came mostly from newly produced T cells. After transplant, at about two months, alpha-beta T cells were reportedly derived from several hundred expanded graft clones.

The source of this sequence is a girl less than two years old with combined immunodeficiency, due to receive a stem cell transplant. The sequenced sample was PBMCs, obtained before TCRalphabeta/CD19-depleted stem cell transplant.

The CDR3 region has the DNA TGTGCCAGCAGTATAGCGGGAGAGGGCTCCTACAATGAGCAGTTCTTC. This codes for CASSIAGEGSYNEQFF. The chain joins TRBV28 to TRBJ2-1, with TRBD2 matching 9 bases. Germline CDR1 MDHEN, CDR2 SYDVKM. V shed 5 bases and J 0 bases; nucleotides not matched to a gene: 5. CDR3 length: 16 amino acids.